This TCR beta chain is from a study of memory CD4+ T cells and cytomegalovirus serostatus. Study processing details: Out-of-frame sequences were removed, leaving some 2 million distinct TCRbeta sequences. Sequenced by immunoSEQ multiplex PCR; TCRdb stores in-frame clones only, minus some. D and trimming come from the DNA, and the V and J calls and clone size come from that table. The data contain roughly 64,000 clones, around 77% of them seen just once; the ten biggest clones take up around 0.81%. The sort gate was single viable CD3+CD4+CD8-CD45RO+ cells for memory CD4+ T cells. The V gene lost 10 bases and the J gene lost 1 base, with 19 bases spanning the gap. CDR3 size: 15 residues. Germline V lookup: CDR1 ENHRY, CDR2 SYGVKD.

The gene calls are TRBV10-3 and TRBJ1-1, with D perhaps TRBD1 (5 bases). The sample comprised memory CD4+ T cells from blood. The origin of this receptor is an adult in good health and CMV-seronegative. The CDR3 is CATTPSRDPNTEAFF. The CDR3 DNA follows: TGTGCCACCACCCCCAGTCGGGACCCGAACACTGAAGCTTTCTTT.